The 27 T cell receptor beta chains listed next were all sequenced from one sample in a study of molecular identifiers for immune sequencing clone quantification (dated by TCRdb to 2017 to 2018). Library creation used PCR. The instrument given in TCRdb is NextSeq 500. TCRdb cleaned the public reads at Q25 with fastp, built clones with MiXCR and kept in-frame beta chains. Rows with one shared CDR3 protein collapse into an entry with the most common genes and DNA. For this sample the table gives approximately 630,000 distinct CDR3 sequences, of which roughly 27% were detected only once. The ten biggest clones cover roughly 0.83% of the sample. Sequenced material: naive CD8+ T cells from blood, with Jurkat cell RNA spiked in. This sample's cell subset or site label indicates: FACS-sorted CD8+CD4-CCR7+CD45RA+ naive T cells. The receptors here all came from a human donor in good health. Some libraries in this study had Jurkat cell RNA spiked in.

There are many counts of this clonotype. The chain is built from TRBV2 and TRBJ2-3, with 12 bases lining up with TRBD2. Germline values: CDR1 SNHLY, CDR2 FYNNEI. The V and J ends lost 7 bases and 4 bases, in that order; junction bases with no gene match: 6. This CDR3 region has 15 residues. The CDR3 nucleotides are TGTGCCAGCAATTCGGGACTAGCGGGCGCAGATACGCAGTATTTT. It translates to CASNSGLAGADTQYF.

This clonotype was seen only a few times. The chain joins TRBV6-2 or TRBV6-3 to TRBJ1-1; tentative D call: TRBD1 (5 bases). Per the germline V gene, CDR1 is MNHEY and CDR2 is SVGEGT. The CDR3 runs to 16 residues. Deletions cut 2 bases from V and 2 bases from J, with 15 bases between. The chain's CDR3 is CASSYTGPPGNTEAFF. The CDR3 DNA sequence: TGTGCCAGCAGTTACACAGGACCCCCGGGAAACACTGAAGCTTTCTTT.

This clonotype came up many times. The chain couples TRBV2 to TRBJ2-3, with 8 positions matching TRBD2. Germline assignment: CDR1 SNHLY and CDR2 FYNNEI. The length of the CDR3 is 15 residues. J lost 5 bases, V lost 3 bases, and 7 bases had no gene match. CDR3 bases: TGTGCCAGCAGTGATGGGACTAGAAGTGTAGATACGCAGTATTTT. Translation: CASSDGTRSVDTQYF.

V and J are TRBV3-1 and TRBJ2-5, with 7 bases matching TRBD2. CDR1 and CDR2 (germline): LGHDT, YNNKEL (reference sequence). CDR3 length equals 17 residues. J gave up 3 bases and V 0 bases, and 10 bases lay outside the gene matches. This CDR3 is CASSQDGAGERKETQYF. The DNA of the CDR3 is TGTGCCAGCAGCCAAGACGGCGCGGGAGAACGTAAAGAGACCCAGTACTTC.

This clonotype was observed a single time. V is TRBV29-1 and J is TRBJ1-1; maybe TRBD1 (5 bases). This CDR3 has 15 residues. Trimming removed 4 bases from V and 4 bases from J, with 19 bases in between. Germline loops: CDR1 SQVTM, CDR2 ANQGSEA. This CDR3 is CSVGGGNRTATEAFF. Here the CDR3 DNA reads TGCAGCGTTGGGGGAGGGAACAGGACTGCCACTGAAGCTTTCTTT. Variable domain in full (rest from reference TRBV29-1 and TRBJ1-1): SAVISQKPSRDICQRGTSLTIQCQVDSQVTMMFWYRQQPGQSLTLIATANQGSEATYESGFVIDKFPISRPNLTFSTLTVSNMSPEDSSIYLCSVGGGNRTATEAFFGQGTRLTVV.

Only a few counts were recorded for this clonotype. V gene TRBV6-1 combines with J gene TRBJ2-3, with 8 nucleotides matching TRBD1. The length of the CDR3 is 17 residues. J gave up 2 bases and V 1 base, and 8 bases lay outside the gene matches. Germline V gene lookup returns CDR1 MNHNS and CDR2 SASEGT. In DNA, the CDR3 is TGTGCCAGCAGTGAAGTCGACAGGGGAGGTTTCACAGATACGCAGTATTTT. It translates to CASSEVDRGGFTDTQYF.

CDR3 protein: CASSFQLGDYAYEQYF. CDR3 DNA sequence: TGTGCCAGCAGCTTTCAATTGGGAGACTATGCCTACGAGCAGTACTTC. The chain recombines TRBV5-6 with TRBJ2-7, with a possible D match to TRBD2 (5 bases). CDR1 is SGHDT, CDR2 YYEEEE, per germline. This CDR3 contains 16 residues. V was shortened by 2 bases and J by 2 bases, with 17 bases between the two germline ends.

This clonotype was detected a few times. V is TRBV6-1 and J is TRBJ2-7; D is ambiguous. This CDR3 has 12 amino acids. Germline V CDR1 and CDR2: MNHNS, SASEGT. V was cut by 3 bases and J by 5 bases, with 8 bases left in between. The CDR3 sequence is CASSDPSDEQYF. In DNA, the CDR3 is TGTGCCAGCAGTGACCCGTCAGACGAGCAGTACTTC.

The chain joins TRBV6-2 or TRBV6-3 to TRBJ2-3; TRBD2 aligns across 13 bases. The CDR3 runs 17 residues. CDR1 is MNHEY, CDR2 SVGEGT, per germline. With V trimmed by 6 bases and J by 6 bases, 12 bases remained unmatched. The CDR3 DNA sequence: TGTGCCAGCAGCCTCACGACTTTACTAGCGGGGGGGGATACGCAGTATTTT. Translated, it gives CASSLTTLLAGGDTQYF.

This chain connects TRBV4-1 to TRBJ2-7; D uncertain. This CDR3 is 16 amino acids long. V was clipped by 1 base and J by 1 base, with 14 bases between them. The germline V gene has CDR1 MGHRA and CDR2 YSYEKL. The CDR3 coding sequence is TGCGCCAGCAGCCAAGCCCCACCGGACGGGTCCTACGAGCAGTACTTC. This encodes CASSQAPPDGSYEQYF.

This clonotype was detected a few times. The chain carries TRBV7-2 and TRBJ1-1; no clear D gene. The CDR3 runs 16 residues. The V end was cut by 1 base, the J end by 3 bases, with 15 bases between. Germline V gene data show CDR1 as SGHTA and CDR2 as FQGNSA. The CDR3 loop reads CASSLEDRVGYTEAFF. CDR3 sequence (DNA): TGTGCCAGCAGCTTAGAGGATAGGGTTGGTTACACTGAAGCTTTCTTT.

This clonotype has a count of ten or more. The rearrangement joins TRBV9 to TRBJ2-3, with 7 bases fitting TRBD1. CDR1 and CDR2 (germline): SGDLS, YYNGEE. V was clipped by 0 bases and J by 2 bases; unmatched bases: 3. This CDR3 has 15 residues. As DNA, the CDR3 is TGTGCCAGCAGCGTAGGACAGGGCGACACAGATACGCAGTATTTT. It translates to CASSVGQGDTDTQYF.

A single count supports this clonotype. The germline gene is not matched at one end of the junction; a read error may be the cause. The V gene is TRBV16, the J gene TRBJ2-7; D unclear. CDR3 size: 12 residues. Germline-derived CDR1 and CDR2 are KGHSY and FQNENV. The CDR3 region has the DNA TGTGCCGGCAGCCAATGGGCCTACGAGCAGTACTTC. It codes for CAGSQWAYEQYF.

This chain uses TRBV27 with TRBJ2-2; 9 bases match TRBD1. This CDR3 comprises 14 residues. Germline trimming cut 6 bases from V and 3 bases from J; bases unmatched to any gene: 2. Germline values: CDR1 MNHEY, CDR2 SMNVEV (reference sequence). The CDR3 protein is CASRGQGDTGELFF. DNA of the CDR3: TGTGCCAGCAGGGGACAGGGAGACACCGGGGAGCTGTTTTTT.

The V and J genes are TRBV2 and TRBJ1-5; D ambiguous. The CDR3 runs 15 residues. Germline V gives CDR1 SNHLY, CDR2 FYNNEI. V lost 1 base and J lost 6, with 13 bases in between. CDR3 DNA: TGTGCCAGCAGTGAAGTTCGTGGCAGCTTTCAGCCCCAGCATTTT. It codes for CASSEVRGSFQPQHF.

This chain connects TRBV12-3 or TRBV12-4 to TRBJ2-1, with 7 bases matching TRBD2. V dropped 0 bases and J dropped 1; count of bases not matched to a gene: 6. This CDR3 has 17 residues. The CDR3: CASSLALAGVSYNEQFF. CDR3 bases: TGTGCCAGCAGTTTAGCGTTGGCGGGAGTATCCTACAATGAGCAGTTCTTC.

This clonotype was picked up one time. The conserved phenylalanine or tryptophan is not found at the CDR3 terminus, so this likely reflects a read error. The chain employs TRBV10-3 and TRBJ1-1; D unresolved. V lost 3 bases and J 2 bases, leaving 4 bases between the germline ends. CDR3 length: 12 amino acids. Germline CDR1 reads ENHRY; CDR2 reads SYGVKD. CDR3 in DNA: TGTGCCATCAGTGACACTAACACTGAAGCTTTCTCT. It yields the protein CAISDTNTEAFS.

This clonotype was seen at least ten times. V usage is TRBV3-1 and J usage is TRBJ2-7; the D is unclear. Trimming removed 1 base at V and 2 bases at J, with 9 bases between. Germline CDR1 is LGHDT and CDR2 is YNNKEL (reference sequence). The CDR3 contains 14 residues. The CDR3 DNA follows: TGTGCCAGCAGCCAAGTGCACAGTCCCTACGAGCAGTACTTC. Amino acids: CASSQVHSPYEQYF.

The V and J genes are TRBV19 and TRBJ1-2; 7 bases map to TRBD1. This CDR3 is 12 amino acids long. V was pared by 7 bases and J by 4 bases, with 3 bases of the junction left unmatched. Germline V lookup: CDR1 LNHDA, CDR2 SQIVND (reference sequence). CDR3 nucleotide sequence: TGTGCCAGTAACAGGGGTAGCTATGGCTACACCTTC. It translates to CASNRGSYGYTF.

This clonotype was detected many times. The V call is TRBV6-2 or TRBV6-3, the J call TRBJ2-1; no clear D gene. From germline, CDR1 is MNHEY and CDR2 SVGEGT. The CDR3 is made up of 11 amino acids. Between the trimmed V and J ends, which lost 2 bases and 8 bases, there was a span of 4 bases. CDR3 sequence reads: CASSYIDEQFF. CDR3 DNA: TGTGCCAGCAGTTACATCGATGAGCAGTTCTTC.

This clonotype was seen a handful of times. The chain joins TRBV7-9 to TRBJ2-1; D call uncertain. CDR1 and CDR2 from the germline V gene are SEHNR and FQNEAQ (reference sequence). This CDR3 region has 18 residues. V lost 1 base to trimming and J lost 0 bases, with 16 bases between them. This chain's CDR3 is CASSLVAATPSSYNEQFF. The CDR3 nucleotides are TGTGCCAGCAGCTTAGTGGCTGCCACCCCGAGCTCCTACAATGAGCAGTTCTTC.

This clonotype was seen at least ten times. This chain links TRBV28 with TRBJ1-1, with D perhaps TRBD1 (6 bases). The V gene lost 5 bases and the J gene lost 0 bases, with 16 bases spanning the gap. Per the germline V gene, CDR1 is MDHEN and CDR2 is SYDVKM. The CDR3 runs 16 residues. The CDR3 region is CASSPPLYRVNTEAFF. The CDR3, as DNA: TGTGCCAGCAGTCCACCCCTTTACAGGGTGAACACTGAAGCTTTCTTT.

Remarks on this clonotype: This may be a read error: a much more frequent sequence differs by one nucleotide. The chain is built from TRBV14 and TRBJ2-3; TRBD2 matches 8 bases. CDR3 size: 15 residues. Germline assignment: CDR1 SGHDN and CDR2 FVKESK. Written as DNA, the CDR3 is TGTGTCAGCAGCCAAGTGACGGGGGGGCCGGATACGCAGTATTTT. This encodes CVSSQVTGGPDTQYF.

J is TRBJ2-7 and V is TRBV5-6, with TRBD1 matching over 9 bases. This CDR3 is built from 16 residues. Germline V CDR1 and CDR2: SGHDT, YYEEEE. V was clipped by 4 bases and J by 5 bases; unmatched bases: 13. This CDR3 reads CASSGQLLGQGNEQYF. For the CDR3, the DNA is TGTGCCAGCAGCGGTCAACTCCTGGGACAGGGAAACGAGCAGTACTTC.

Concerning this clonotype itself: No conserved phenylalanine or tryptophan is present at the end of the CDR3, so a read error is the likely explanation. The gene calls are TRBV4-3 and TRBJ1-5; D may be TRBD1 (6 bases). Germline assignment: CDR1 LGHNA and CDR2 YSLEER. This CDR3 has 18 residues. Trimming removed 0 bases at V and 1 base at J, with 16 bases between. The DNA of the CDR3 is TGCGCCAGCAGCCAAGACCTGGACAGATCCTTAAGCAATCAGCCCCAGCATGTT. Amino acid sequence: CASSQDLDRSLSNQPQHV.

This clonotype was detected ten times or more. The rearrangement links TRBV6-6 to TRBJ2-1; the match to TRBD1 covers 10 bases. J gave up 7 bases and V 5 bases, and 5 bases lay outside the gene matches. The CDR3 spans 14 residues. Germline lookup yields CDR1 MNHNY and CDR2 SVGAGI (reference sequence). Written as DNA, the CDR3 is TGTGCCAGCAGTACCCGACAGGGGGCAAATGAGCAGTTCTTC. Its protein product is CASSTRQGANEQFF.

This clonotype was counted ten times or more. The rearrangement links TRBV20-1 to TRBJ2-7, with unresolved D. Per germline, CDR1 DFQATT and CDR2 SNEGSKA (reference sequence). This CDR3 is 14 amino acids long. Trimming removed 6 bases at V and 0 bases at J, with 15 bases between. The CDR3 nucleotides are TGCAGTGCAAAGGACGGTACGATCTCCTACGAGCAGTACTTC. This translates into CSAKDGTISYEQYF.